This entry lists 6 T cell receptor beta chains sequenced from one sample in a study of CD8 T cells in ankylosing spondylitis. These receptors have no known antigen. Study observations and caveats: Characteristic, it appeared, of ankylosing spondylitis blood was a TCR beta motif of fewer than 10 highly homologous variants.

TCRdb recomputed calls from the 5' RACE reads with MiXCR, one row per CDR3 protein. The sample shows a few hundred thousand distinct CDR3 sequences, approximately 17% of them seen only once. The sequenced sample was blood, either unsorted or a sorted T cell fraction (not recorded which). These receptors originate from a male donor with ankylosing spondylitis.

This clonotype was observed a single time. The chain couples TRBV7-8 to TRBJ2-7, with 9 bases identical to TRBD2. V shed 1 base, J shed 2 bases, and the junction held 6 bases outside the gene matches. Looked up from germline, CDR1 is SGHVS and CDR2 is FQNEAQ. The CDR3 spans 16 residues. The CDR3 DNA follows: TGTGCCAGCAGCTTAGGGGTAGCGGGGGATCCCTACGAGCAGTACTTC. Its protein is CASSLGVAGDPYEQYF. The full variable domain, its missing parts supplied by reference TRBV7-8 and TRBJ2-7, is GAGVSQSPRYKVAKRGQDVALRCDPISGHVSLFWYQQALGQGPEFLTYFQNEAQLDKSGLPSDRFFAERPEGSVSTLKIQRTQQEDSAVYLCASSLGVAGDPYEQYFGPGTRLTVT.

This clonotype has a count of ten or more. This chain uses TRBV5-1 with TRBJ2-7; TRBD2 matches at 10 bases. V shed 0 bases, J shed 2 bases, and the junction held 2 bases outside the gene matches. Germline V gives CDR1 SGHRS, CDR2 YFSETQ. The CDR3 sequence is 15 residues long. The CDR3 is CASSLESGGAYEQYF. The CDR3 DNA follows: TGCGCCAGCAGCTTGGAAAGCGGGGGGGCCTACGAGCAGTACTTC.

V is TRBV7-2 and J is TRBJ2-5; tentatively, D is TRBD2 (7 bases). Trimming took off 5 bases at V and 7 bases at J, with 20 bases between the two ends. This CDR3 contains 15 residues. Germline CDR1 and CDR2: SGHTA and FQGNSA. The CDR3 sequence is CASSPSNGGLGTQYF. The CDR3 coding sequence is TGTGCCAGCAGCCCTTCGAACGGGGGGCTGGGGACCCAGTACTTC.

The chain is built from TRBV6-5 and TRBJ1-5; D is undetermined. This CDR3 spans 15 amino acids. The germline gives CDR1 MNHEY, CDR2 SVGAGI. V lost 2 bases and J 3 bases, leaving 11 bases between the germline ends. The CDR3 DNA is TGTGCCAGCAGTTACGCGGGTGGGTACAATCAGCCCCAGCATTTT. It yields the protein CASSYAGGYNQPQHF.

The V call is TRBV6-1, the J call TRBJ1-3; TRBD1 is a possible D gene (5 bases). The CDR3 sequence is 13 residues long. The V and J ends lost 6 bases and 4 bases respectively, with 10 bases between them. Per the germline V gene, CDR1 is MNHNS and CDR2 is SASEGT. CDR3 residues: CASRGVSGNTIYF. DNA for the CDR3: TGTGCCAGCAGAGGGGTATCCGGAAACACCATATATTTT.

The table lists this clonotype with a few counts. This chain links TRBV10-3 with TRBJ2-2; 7 bases match TRBD2. The CDR3 is 16 residues long. After removal of 3 bases from V and 0 bases from J, the junction contained 4 bases not matched to a gene. From germline, CDR1 is ENHRY and CDR2 SYGVKD. This CDR3 reads CAISDSGSPNTGELFF. The DNA of the CDR3 is TGTGCCATCAGTGATAGCGGGTCACCGAACACCGGGGAGCTGTTTTTT.